This passage covers 9 T cell receptor beta chains from one sample sequenced in a study of neurological immune-mediated disorders. TCRdb redid the calling of the 5' RACE reads with MiXCR, one entry per CDR3 protein. This sample has around 50,000 distinct CDR3 sequences, with roughly 3.8% found just once. Sequencing was carried out using PBMCs. The receptors originated from a man between 60 and 75 years old with multiple sclerosis.

This clonotype occurred many times. The V call is TRBV2, the J call TRBJ2-5, with TRBD1 matching 8 bases. Germline values: CDR1 SNHLY, CDR2 FYNNEI. The CDR3 loop spans 14 amino acids. J lost 2 bases, V lost 3 bases, and 2 bases had no gene match. CDR3 coding DNA: TGTGCCAGCAGTGAGAACAGGGGGCAAGAGACCCAGTACTTC. Translating gives CASSENRGQETQYF.

This clonotype was recorded many times. V gene TRBV18 combines with J gene TRBJ2-2; 7 nucleotides match TRBD1. In germline, CDR1 is KGHSH, CDR2 LQKENI. The trim removed 2 bases at V and 3 bases at J, leaving 9 bases unmatched. The CDR3 spans 17 residues. The DNA of the CDR3 is TGTGCCAGCTCACCAGAGAGACAGGGTACAGACACCGGGGAGCTGTTTTTT. This encodes CASSPERQGTDTGELFF.

The rearrangement joins TRBV30 to TRBJ1-5; D may be TRBD1 (5 bases). This CDR3 has 13 residues. CDR1 GTSNPN and CDR2 SVGIG come from the germline V gene (reference sequence). The V and J ends lost 2 bases and 4 bases respectively, with 9 bases between them. The CDR3 here is CAWSRAGNQPQHF. The DNA for the CDR3 is TGTGCCTGGAGTAGGGCAGGGAATCAGCCCCAGCATTTT.

This clonotype was recorded at least ten times. The V and J genes are TRBV6-5 and TRBJ2-1, with D perhaps matching TRBD1 (7 bases). The length of the CDR3 is 18 residues. V lost 0 bases, J lost 0 bases, and 15 bases lay in between. Germline V lookup: CDR1 MNHEY, CDR2 SVGAGI. CDR3 in DNA: TGTGCCAGCAGTTACTCCGACAGGGCGGGAAGCTCCTACAATGAGCAGTTCTTC. Amino acids: CASSYSDRAGSSYNEQFF.

The table lists this clonotype with many counts. The chain uses TRBV5-1 and TRBJ2-1; D possibly corresponds to TRBD1 (5 bases). CDR1 and CDR2 (germline): SGHRS, YFSETQ. This CDR3 is built from 16 residues. With 7 bases removed from V and 4 bases from J, the gap between germline ends came to 21 bases. The CDR3 DNA follows: TGCGCCAGCGGCGCTGGGGCTACTCTCCAATACAATGAGCAGTTCTTC. As protein: CASGAGATLQYNEQFF.

This clonotype was seen ten or more times. The chain employs TRBV14 and TRBJ2-1; no firm D call. The V end lost 0 bases, the J end lost 2 bases, and 14 bases lay between the germline ends. The length of the CDR3 is 17 residues. Germline V gene lookup returns CDR1 SGHDN and CDR2 FVKESK. The DNA for the CDR3 is TGTGCCAGCAGCCAAGATAGGGCGATATCTGCCTACAATGAGCAGTTCTTC. Protein: CASSQDRAISAYNEQFF.

This clonotype was seen at least ten times. J is TRBJ2-1 and V is TRBV20-1, with 10 nucleotides matching TRBD2. Germline CDR1 reads DFQATT; CDR2 reads SNEGSKA (reference sequence). CDR3 length: 15 amino acids. The trim removed 8 bases at V and 5 bases at J, leaving 12 bases unmatched. The CDR3 here is CSLKPGTSANNEQFF. The DNA of the CDR3 is TGCAGTCTGAAACCCGGGACTAGCGCAAACAATGAGCAGTTCTTC.

The V gene is TRBV28, the J gene TRBJ1-1; D is unresolved. CDR3 length: 12 residues. Germline CDR1 and CDR2: MDHEN and SYDVKM. The ends were cut back, 3 bases at V and 4 bases at J, with 6 bases in the middle. The CDR3 here is CASSFVGTEAFF. The CDR3 nucleotides are TGTGCCAGCAGTTTCGTGGGCACTGAAGCTTTCTTT.

In its sample, this clonotype was seen many times. The rearrangement joins TRBV5-4 to TRBJ2-3; D gene ambiguous. Germline loops: CDR1 SGHNT, CDR2 YYREEE (reference sequence). CDR3 length: 12 residues. The V and J ends lost 0 bases and 4 bases respectively, with 3 bases between them. The CDR3 DNA reads as TGTGCCAGCAGCTTGGCCGCAGATACGCAGTATTTT. Its protein product is CASSLAADTQYF.